The rows below give T cell receptor beta chains drawn from one sample of a study of beta chain features in type 1 diabetes. Repertoires were generated with immunoSEQ multiplex PCR, while TCRdb's copy carries only in-frame clones and drops some. The sample gives about 170,000 clones, approximately 7.8% of which show up once; approximately 1% is in the top ten. Sequencing was done on a sample of central memory CD4+ T cells from blood. These receptors all come from a middle-aged woman with type 1 diabetes. CDR3s include the opening cysteine and the closing phenylalanine or tryptophan. Each record gives: CDR3 length, V gene, J gene, D gene, clone size, CDR3 protein, CDR3 DNA. A D gene is named only where the DNA matches it firmly. Size values are once, few and many counts, or a class for expanded clones, and some rows have none.

cdr3_length: 14; v_call: TRBV2; j_call: TRBJ1-1; d_call: TRBD1; clone_size: few; cdr3_aa: CASSVGQQNTEAFF; cdr3_nt: TGTGCCAGCAGTGTGGGACAGCAAAACACTGAAGCTTTCTTT
cdr3_length: 12; v_call: TRBV29-1; j_call: TRBJ2-5; d_call: TRBD1; clone_size: few; cdr3_aa: CSVGDRVETQYF; cdr3_nt: TGCAGCGTCGGGGACAGGGTAGAGACCCAGTACTTC
cdr3_length: 16; v_call: TRBV27; j_call: TRBJ2-2; d_call: TRBD1; clone_size: NA; cdr3_aa: CASSLQTGMEAGELFF; cdr3_nt: TGTGCCAGCAGTTTACAGACAGGGATGGAAGCCGGGGAGCTGTTTTTT
cdr3_length: 18; v_call: TRBV29-1; j_call: TRBJ2-4; d_call: TRBD1; clone_size: many; cdr3_aa: CSGPSGQGEVVAKNIQYF; cdr3_nt: TGCAGCGGGCCCTCGGGACAGGGGGAGGTGGTGGCCAAAAACATTCAGTACTTC
cdr3_length: 15; v_call: TRBV7-3; j_call: TRBJ2-3; d_call: TRBD2; clone_size: few; cdr3_aa: CASSLGLAGADTQYF; cdr3_nt: TGTGCCAGCAGCTTAGGCCTAGCGGGGGCAGATACGCAGTATTTT
cdr3_length: 15; v_call: TRBV18; j_call: TRBJ2-3; d_call: TRBD1; clone_size: NA; cdr3_aa: CASSPGQGKADTQYF; cdr3_nt: TGTGCCAGCTCACCGGGACAGGGGAAGGCAGATACGCAGTATTTT
cdr3_length: 14; v_call: TRBV5-4; j_call: TRBJ2-1; d_call: NA; clone_size: NA; cdr3_aa: CASSLAPGVGEQFF; cdr3_nt: TGTGCCAGCAGCCTTGCCCCTGGAGTGGGTGAGCAGTTCTTC
cdr3_length: 20; v_call: TRBV14; j_call: TRBJ2-6; d_call: NA; clone_size: NA; cdr3_aa: CASSDTRGGTATSGANVLTF; cdr3_nt: TGTGCCAGCAGCGATACACGTGGAGGGACAGCTACCTCTGGGGCCAACGTCCTGACTTTC
cdr3_length: 14; v_call: TRBV19; j_call: TRBJ1-1; d_call: NA; clone_size: few; cdr3_aa: CASSIQQMNTEAFF; cdr3_nt: TGTGCCAGTAGTATTCAACAGATGAACACTGAAGCTTTCTTT
cdr3_length: 14; v_call: TRBV18; j_call: TRBJ1-5; d_call: NA; clone_size: NA; cdr3_aa: CASSPAGMGQPQHF; cdr3_nt: TGTGCCAGCTCACCTGCGGGAATGGGTCAGCCCCAGCATTTT
cdr3_length: 12; v_call: TRBV29-1; j_call: TRBJ1-1; d_call: NA; clone_size: many; cdr3_aa: CSVVPGGTEAFF; cdr3_nt: TGCAGCGTTGTACCCGGTGGCACTGAAGCTTTCTTT
cdr3_length: 15; v_call: TRBV7-2; j_call: TRBJ1-4; d_call: TRBD1; clone_size: few; cdr3_aa: CASSRGGQPNEKLFF; cdr3_nt: TGTGCCAGCAGCCGGGGGGGACAGCCCAATGAAAAACTGTTTTTT
cdr3_length: 13; v_call: TRBV2; j_call: TRBJ2-5; d_call: TRBD1; clone_size: NA; cdr3_aa: CANGRDRQETQYF; cdr3_nt: TGTGCCAACGGCCGGGACAGGCAAGAGACCCAGTACTTC
cdr3_length: 13; v_call: TRBV10-2; j_call: TRBJ2-7; d_call: NA; clone_size: NA; cdr3_aa: CASSEGRTYEQYF; cdr3_nt: TGCGCCAGCAGTGAGGGCAGAACCTACGAGCAGTACTTC